This T cell receptor beta chain was sequenced during a study of CD8 T cells in ankylosing spondylitis. This clonotype was recorded many times. Its specificity is unknown. General study results and limits: Reactive arthritis synovial fluid and blood previously showed some of these motif variants. Researchers report that disease-linked clones proved CD8+ and relatively rare in peripheral blood. Reports say disease-linked clones showed up significantly more in matched ankylosing spondylitis synovial fluid. Characteristic, it appeared, of ankylosing spondylitis blood was a TCR beta motif of about eight highly homologous variants.

The V gene end was trimmed by 1 base and the J gene end by 7 bases; junction bases not matched to a gene: 5. The CDR3 spans 15 residues. In germline, CDR1 is SGHVS, CDR2 FQNEAQ. From the 5' RACE reads, TCRdb called clonotypes with MiXCR, one entry per CDR3 protein. Of 300,000 to 400,000 distinct CDR3 sequences detected, 11% appear once; the ten largest clones hold roughly 9%. V gene TRBV7-8 combines with J gene TRBJ2-1; 9 nucleotides align to TRBD1. The TCR was taken from a female donor with ankylosing spondylitis or in good health (not recorded which). The sample taken for sequencing was blood, either unsorted or a sorted T cell fraction (not recorded which). The CDR3 is CASSLDGTGFNEQFF. For the CDR3, the DNA is TGTGCCAGCAGCTTAGATGGGACAGGGTTTAATGAGCAGTTCTTC.